This is a list of T cell receptor beta chains from one sample in a study of cytomegalovirus exposure and HLA in healthy donors. Using immunoSEQ multiplex PCR, the repertoire was profiled, and TCRdb retains in-frame clones only, with some absent. The sample holds roughly 80,000 clones, 62% seen once. The sample was PBMCs. The source of these receptors is a male donor in good health and CMV-seropositive. CDR3s include the opening cysteine and the closing phenylalanine or tryptophan. D genes are given only for firm matches. Rows may omit the clone size; those that give it use once, few, many or a size class.

j_gene	v_gene	abundance	d_gene	CDR3nt	CDR3aa
TRBJ2-2	TRBV7-3	.	.	TGTGCCAGCAGCCCCGGGGTCGGGGAGCTGTTTTTT	CASSPGVGELFF
TRBJ1-2	TRBV7-2	few	.	TGTGCCAGCAGCCTAGTAGGGGCATACTATGGCTACACCTTC	CASSLVGAYYGYTF
TRBJ2-5	TRBV2	.	TRBD1	TGTGCCAGCAGTCCCCGGGACAGGGACCAAGAGACCCAGTACTTC	CASSPRDRDQETQYF
TRBJ1-1	TRBV5-4	.	.	TGTGCCAGCAGCTTTCAGTTGAACACTGAAGCTTTCTTT	CASSFQLNTEAFF
TRBJ1-1	TRBV7-7	.	.	TGTGCTAGCAGCCTTGGACAGAACACTGAAGCTTTCTTT	CASSLGQNTEAFF
TRBJ1-2	TRBV9	.	TRBD1	TGTGCCAGCAGCTCGCGGACAGGGGTTAACTATGGCTACACCTTC	CASSSRTGVNYGYTF
TRBJ1-2	TRBV10-3	.	.	TGTGCCATCAGTGTAGGGGACATCACCCCGAATAACTATGGCTACACCTTC	CAISVGDITPNNYGYTF
TRBJ2-2	TRBV4-1	.	.	TGCGCCAGCAGCCAAGACTTGAGCGAACTCGCGAACACCGGGGAGCTGTTTTTT	CASSQDLSELANTGELFF
TRBJ2-3	TRBV30	.	.	TGTGCCTGGAGCACACAGGGAACGAGCACAGATACGCAGTATTTT	CAWSTQGTSTDTQYF
TRBJ2-2	TRBV5-1	.	TRBD2	TGCGCCAGCAGCTCAGTAGCGGGAGGTACGAACACCGGGGAGCTGTTTTTT	CASSSVAGGTNTGELFF
TRBJ1-4	TRBV11-2	.	.	TGTGCCAGCAGCCCTAGCCACGGGGGGCTAGGTGAAAAACTGTTTTTT	CASSPSHGGLGEKLFF
TRBJ2-7	TRBV15	.	TRBD2	TGTGCCACCAGCAGAGATGCAGGGACTAGCTCCTACGAGCAGTACTTC	CATSRDAGTSSYEQYF
TRBJ2-1	TRBV9	once	.	TGTGCCAGCAGCGTACTAGCAGGAGCCAATGAGCAGTTCTTC	CASSVLAGANEQFF
TRBJ2-7	TRBV5-6	few	TRBD1	TGTGCCAGCATCAGGACAGGGGCATCCTACGAGCAGTACTTC	CASIRTGASYEQYF
TRBJ1-2	TRBV7-2	.	TRBD1	TGTGCCAGCGGCACACTCACAGGGGGCAAAGGCTACACCTTC	CASGTLTGGKGYTF
TRBJ2-7	TRBV6-5	few	.	TGTGCCAGCAGTAGAAGCGAGACCTACGAGCAGTACTTC	CASSRSETYEQYF
TRBJ1-1	TRBV18	.	TRBD1	TGTGCCAGCTCACTACAGGGGGCGGAGTCCACTGAAGCTTTCTTT	CASSLQGAESTEAFF
TRBJ2-3	TRBV6-6	.	TRBD2	TGTGCCAGCAGTCTCCGTCGGGGGGGCCAAGATACGCAGTATTTT	CASSLRRGGQDTQYF
TRBJ2-1	TRBV7-3	.	.	TGTGCCAGCAGCTCGCCAACAGGGAAGGCCCGCAATGAGCAGTTCTTC	CASSSPTGKARNEQFF
TRBJ2-7	TRBV30	few	.	TGTGCCTGGCTGGGCCGGGACTCGTTCAAATACGAGCAGTACTTC	CAWLGRDSFKYEQYF
TRBJ1-2	TRBV30	few	.	TGTGCCTGGAGTTCGGGGGGACCCGGGAACTATGGCTACACCTTC	CAWSSGGPGNYGYTF
TRBJ2-1	TRBV19	.	.	TGTGCCAGTAGTATAGGGAGTAACAATGAGCAGTTCTTC	CASSIGSNNEQFF
TRBJ1-4	TRBV28	.	.	TGTGCCAGCAGTTTATTAGGGGGGGCGATTGAAAAACTGTTTTTT	CASSLLGGAIEKLFF
TRBJ1-5	TRBV6-5	.	.	TGTGCCAGCAGTTACCAGGGAAGCAATCAGCCCCAGCATTTT	CASSYQGSNQPQHF
TRBJ2-3	TRBV18	few	TRBD1	TGTGCCAGCTCACCCCGGACAGGGGCGGCAGATACGCAGTATTTT	CASSPRTGAADTQYF
TRBJ1-1	TRBV5-1	.	.	TGCGCCAGCAGCTTGGAGAGTATGAACACTGAAGCTTTCTTT	CASSLESMNTEAFF
TRBJ1-5	TRBV19	.	.	TGTGCCAGTAGCGTGACAGTAAATAGCAATCAGCCCCAGCATTTT	CASSVTVNSNQPQHF
TRBJ2-1	TRBV11-2	.	TRBD2	TGTGCCAGCAGCTTAGGACTAGCGGGAGGTGAGCAGTTCTTC	CASSLGLAGGEQFF
TRBJ2-7	TRBV5-1	once	.	TGCGCCAGCAGCACGGACAGCTCCTACGAGCAGTACTTC	CASSTDSSYEQYF
TRBJ2-3	TRBV19	.	TRBD2	TGTGCCAGTAGTAAATTAGCGGGAGGCCTCACAGATACGCAGTATTTT	CASSKLAGGLTDTQYF
TRBJ1-1	TRBV7-3	.	.	TGTGCCAGCAGCCCGGGCTTAGGGGGAGTCACTGAAGCTTTCTTT	CASSPGLGGVTEAFF
TRBJ1-1	TRBV2	.	.	TGTGCCAGCAGTTTAAGCCCGAACACTGAAGCTTTCTTT	CASSLSPNTEAFF
TRBJ2-3	TRBV6-5	.	.	TGTGCCAGCAGTGATCCGGGATCCACCGTTACGCAGTATTTT	CASSDPGSTVTQYF
TRBJ1-5	TRBV19	few	.	TGTGCCAGTAAAGGCCTCAGATCGGGGACTGGCGGTGCAAGCAATCAGCCCCAGCATTTT	CASKGLRSGTGGASNQPQHF
TRBJ1-1	TRBV10-3	few	.	TGTGCCATCAGTGGTGGCATTTGGGAAGCTTTCTTT	CAISGGIWEAFF
TRBJ2-1	TRBV4-3	.	TRBD1	TGCGCCAGCAGCCAGGAGCGGACAGGGGGAATCAATGAGCAGTTCTTC	CASSQERTGGINEQFF
TRBJ1-4	TRBV7-2	.	.	TGTGCCAGCAGCTCAGACTTTTATCTTCCGGGACTACTGTTTTTT	CASSSDFYLPGLLFF
TRBJ1-2	TRBV28	.	TRBD1	TGTGCCAGCAGCCCATCAGGGGGCATTAGCTATGGCTACACCTTC	CASSPSGGISYGYTF
TRBJ2-1	TRBV29-1	once	TRBD2	TGCAGCGTTTCAGGACTAGCGGGAGGAGGTAATGAGCAGTTCTTC	CSVSGLAGGGNEQFF
TRBJ2-7	TRBV6-1	once	.	TGTGCCAGCAGTGCGGTCGGCGGCTCCTACGAGCAGTACTTC	CASSAVGGSYEQYF
TRBJ2-3	TRBV27	.	.	TGTGCCAGCAGCCGCGGTGAGGTGCGCACAGATACGCAGTATTTT	CASSRGEVRTDTQYF